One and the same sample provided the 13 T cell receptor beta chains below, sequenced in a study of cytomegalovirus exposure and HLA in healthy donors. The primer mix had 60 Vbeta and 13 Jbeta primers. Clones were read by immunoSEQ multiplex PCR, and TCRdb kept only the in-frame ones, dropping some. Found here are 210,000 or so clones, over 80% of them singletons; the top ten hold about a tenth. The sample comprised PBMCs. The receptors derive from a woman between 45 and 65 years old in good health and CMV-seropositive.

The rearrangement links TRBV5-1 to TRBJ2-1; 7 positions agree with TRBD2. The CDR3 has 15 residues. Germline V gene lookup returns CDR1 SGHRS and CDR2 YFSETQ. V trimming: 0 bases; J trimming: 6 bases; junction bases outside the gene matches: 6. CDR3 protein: CASSLERGSLNEQFF. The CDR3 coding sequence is TGCGCCAGCAGCTTGGAGCGGGGCAGTCTCAATGAGCAGTTCTTC. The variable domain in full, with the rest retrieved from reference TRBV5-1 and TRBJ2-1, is KAGVTQTPRYLIKTRGQQVTLSCSPISGHRSVSWYQQTPGQGLQFLFEYFSETQRNKGNFPGRFSGRQFSNSRSEMNVSTLELGDSALYLCASSLERGSLNEQFFGPGTRLTVL.

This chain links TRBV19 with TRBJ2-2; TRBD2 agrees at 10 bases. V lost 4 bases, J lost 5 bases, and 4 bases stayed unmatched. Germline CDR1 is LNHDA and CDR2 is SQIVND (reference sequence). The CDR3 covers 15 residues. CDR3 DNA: TGTGCCAGTAGTAAGCGGGGGGGCCGAACCGGGGAGCTGTTTTTT. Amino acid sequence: CASSKRGGRTGELFF. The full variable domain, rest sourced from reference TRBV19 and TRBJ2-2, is DGGITQSPKYLFRKEGQNVTLSCEQNLNHDAMYWYRQDPGQGLRLIYYSQIVNDFQKGDIAEGYSVSREKKESFPLTVTSAQKNPTAFYLCASSKRGGRTGELFFGEGSRLTVL.

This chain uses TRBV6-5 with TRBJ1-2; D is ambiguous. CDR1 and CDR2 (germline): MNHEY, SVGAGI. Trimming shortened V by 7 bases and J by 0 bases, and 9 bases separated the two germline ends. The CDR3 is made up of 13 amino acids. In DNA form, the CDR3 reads TGTGCCAGCACCCCGGGAACTAACTATGGCTACACCTTC. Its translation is CASTPGTNYGYTF.

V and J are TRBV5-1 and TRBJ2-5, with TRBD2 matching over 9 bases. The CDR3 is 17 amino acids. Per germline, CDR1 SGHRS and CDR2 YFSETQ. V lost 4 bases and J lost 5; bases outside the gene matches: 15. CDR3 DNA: TGCGCCAGCAGCCTCTCTCGCGGGGGGGCCGCGTTGGAGACCCAGTACTTC. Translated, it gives CASSLSRGGAALETQYF.

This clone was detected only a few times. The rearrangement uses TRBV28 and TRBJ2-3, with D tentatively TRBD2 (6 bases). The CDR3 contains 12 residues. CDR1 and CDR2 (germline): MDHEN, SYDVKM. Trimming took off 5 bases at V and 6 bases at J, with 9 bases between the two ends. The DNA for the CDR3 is TGTGCCAGCAGTATTGGAGGGGATACGCAGTATTTT. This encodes CASSIGGDTQYF.

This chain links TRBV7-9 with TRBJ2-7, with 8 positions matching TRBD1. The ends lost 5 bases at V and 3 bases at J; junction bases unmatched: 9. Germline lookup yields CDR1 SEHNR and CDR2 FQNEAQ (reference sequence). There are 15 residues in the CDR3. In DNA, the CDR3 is TGTGCCAGCAGCCTCGCTGGGACAGGTATCTACGAGCAGTACTTC. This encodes CASSLAGTGIYEQYF.

CDR3 region: CAISESFRHTYEQYF. DNA of the CDR3: TGTGCCATCAGTGAGTCATTCAGGCATACCTACGAGCAGTACTTC. The V gene is TRBV10-3, the J gene TRBJ2-7; no firm D call. Trimming shortened V by 0 bases and J by 2 bases, and 11 bases separated the two germline ends. The CDR3 covers 15 residues. The germline gives CDR1 ENHRY, CDR2 SYGVKD.

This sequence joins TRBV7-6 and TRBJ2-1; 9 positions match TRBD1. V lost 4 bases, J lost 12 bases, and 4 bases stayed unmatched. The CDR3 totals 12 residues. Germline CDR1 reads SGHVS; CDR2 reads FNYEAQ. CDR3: CASSSTGGRQFF. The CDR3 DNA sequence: TGTGCCAGCAGCTCGACAGGGGGGCGGCAGTTCTTC.

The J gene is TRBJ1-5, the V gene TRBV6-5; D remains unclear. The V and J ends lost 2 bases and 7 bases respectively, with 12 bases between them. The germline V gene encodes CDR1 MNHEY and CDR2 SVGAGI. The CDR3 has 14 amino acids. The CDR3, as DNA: TGTGCCAGCAGTTACAAGGCTACGGGGCAGCCCCAGCATTTT. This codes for CASSYKATGQPQHF.

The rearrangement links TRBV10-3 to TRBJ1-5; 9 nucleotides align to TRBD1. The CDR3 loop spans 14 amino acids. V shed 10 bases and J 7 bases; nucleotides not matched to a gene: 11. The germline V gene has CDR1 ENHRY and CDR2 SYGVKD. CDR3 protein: CATRTGQGGQPQHF. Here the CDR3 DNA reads TGTGCCACCAGAACGGGACAGGGTGGACAGCCCCAGCATTTT.

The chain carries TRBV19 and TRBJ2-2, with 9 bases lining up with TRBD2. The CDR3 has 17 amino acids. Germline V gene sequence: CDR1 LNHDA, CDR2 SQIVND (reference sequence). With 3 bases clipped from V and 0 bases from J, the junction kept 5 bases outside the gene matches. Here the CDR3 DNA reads TGTGCCAGTAGTATGAGTGGGACTAGCTCGAACACCGGGGAGCTGTTTTTT. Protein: CASSMSGTSSNTGELFF.

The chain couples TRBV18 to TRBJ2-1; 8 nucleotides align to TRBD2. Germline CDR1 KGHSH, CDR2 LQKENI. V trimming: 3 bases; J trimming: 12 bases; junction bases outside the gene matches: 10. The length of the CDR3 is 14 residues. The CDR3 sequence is CASSPGLVLGWQFF. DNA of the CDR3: TGTGCCAGCTCACCGGGACTAGTTTTGGGGTGGCAGTTCTTC.

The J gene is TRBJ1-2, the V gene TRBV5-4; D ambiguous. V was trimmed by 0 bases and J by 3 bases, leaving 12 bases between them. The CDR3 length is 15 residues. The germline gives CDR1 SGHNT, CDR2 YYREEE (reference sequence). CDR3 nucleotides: TGTGCCAGCAGCTTGGTGAGCCTTGGTCACTATGGCTACACCTTC. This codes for CASSLVSLGHYGYTF.